This TCR beta chain comes out of a study of blood T cell repertoires in COVID-19. Repertoires were generated with immunoSEQ multiplex PCR, while TCRdb's copy carries only in-frame clones and drops some. The data hold hundreds of thousands of clones, with roughly four fifths observed a single time. The TCR comes from a man in his forties or fifties who had been exposed to COVID-19. What was sequenced was PBMCs or T cells enriched from blood (not recorded which).

Here the CDR3 DNA reads TGTGCCAGTAGGGCTTCCTTTGATGGCTACGAGCAGTACTTC. Amino acids: CASRASFDGYEQYF. The chain carries TRBV19 and TRBJ2-7; no definite D call. The CDR3 loop spans 14 amino acids. V was pared by 6 bases and J by 3 bases, with 15 bases between. Germline-derived CDR1 and CDR2 are LNHDA and SQIVND (reference sequence).